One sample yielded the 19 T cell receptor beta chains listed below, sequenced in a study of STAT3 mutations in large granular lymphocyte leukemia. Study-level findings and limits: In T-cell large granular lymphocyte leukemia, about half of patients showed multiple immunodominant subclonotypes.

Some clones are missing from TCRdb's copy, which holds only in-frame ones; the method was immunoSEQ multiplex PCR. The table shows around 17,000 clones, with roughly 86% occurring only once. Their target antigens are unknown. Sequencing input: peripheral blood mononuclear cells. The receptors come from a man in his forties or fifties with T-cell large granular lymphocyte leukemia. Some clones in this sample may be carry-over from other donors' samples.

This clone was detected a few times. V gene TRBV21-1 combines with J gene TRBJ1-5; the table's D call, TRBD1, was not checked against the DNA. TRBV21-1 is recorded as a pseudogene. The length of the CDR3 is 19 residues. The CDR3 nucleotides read TGTGCCAGCAGAGGGTCCGGGACAGGGGGTGAAGGCAGCAATCAGCCCCAGCATTTT. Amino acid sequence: CASRGSGTGGEGSNQPQHF.

CDR3 sequence reads: CASSLGVAGSSGNTIYF. In DNA form, the CDR3 reads TGCGCCAGCAGCTTGGGGGTTGCCGGGAGCTCTGGAAACACCATATATTTT. The chain joins TRBV5-1 to TRBJ1-3; D not certain. The CDR3 length is 17 residues. Germline V lookup: CDR1 SGHRS, CDR2 YFSETQ. V was trimmed by 0 bases and J by 0 bases, leaving 13 bases between them.

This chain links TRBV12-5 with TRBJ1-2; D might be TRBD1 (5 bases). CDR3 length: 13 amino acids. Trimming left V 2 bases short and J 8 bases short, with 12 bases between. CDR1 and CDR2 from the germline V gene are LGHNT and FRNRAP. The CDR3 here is CASGLLGTSGYTF. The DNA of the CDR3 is TGTGCTAGTGGTTTGTTAGGGACGTCGGGCTACACCTTC. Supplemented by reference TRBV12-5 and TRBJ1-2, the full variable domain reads DARVTQTPRHKVTEMGQEVTMRCQPILGHNTVFWYRQTMMQGLELLAYFRNRAPLDDSGMPKDRFSAEMPDATLATLKIQPSEPRDSAVYFCASGLLGTSGYTFGSGTRLTVV.

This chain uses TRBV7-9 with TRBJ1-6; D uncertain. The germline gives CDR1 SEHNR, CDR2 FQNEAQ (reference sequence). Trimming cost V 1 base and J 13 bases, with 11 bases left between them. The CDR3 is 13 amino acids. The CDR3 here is CASSLGFGEPLHF. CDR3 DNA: TGTGCCAGCAGCTTAGGATTCGGAGAGCCCCTCCACTTT. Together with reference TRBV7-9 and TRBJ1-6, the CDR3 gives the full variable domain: DTGVSQNPRHKITKRGQNVTFRCDPISEHNRLYWYRQTLGQGPEFLTYFQNEAQLEKSRLLSDRFSAERPKGSFSTLEIQRTEQGDSAMYLCASSLGFGEPLHFGNGTRLTVT.

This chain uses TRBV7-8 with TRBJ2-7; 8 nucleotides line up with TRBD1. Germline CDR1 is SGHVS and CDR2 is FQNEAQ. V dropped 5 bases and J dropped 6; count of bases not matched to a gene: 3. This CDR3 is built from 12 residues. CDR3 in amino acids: CASSGQGGEQYF. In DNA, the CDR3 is TGTGCCAGCAGCGGACAGGGAGGCGAGCAGTACTTC.

The CDR3 sequence: CASSFGTGVTGELFF. CDR3 in DNA: TGCGCCAGCAGCTTCGGGACAGGGGTCACCGGGGAGCTGTTTTTT. J is TRBJ2-2 and V is TRBV5-1, with 10 bases that match TRBD1. Germline V gives CDR1 SGHRS, CDR2 YFSETQ. Unmatched junction bases numbered 2, after V lost 2 bases and J lost 4 bases. The CDR3 length is 15 residues.

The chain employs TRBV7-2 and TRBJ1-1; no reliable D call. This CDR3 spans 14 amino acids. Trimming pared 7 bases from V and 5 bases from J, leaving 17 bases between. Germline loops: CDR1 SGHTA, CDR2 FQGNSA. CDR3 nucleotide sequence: TGTGCCAGCAACGTACTTGCGCGGGGAACTGAAGCTTTCTTT. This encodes CASNVLARGTEAFF. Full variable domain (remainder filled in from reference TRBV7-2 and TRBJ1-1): GAGVSQSPSNKVTEKGKDVELRCDPISGHTALYWYRQSLGQGLEFLIYFQGNSAPDKSGLPSDRFSAERTGGSVSTLTIQRTQQEDSAVYLCASNVLARGTEAFFGQGTRLTVV.

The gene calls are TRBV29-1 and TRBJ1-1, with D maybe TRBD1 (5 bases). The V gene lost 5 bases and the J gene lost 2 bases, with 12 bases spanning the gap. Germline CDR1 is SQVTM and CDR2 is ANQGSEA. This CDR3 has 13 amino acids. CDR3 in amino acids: CSVLRGVNTEAFF. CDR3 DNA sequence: TGCAGCGTTCTAAGGGGAGTTAACACTGAAGCTTTCTTT.

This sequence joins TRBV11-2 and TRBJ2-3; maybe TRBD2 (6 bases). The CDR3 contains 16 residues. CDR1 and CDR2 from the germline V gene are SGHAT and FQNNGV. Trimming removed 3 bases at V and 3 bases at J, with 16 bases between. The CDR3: CASSLEGRGWTDTQYF. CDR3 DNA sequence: TGTGCCAGCAGCTTGGAGGGGCGGGGTTGGACAGATACGCAGTATTTT. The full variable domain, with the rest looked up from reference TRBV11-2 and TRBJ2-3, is EAGVAQSPRYKIIEKRQSVAFWCNPISGHATLYWYQQILGQGPKLLIQFQNNGVVDDSQLPKDRFSAERLKGVDSTLKIQPAKLEDSAVYLCASSLEGRGWTDTQYFGPGTRLTVL.

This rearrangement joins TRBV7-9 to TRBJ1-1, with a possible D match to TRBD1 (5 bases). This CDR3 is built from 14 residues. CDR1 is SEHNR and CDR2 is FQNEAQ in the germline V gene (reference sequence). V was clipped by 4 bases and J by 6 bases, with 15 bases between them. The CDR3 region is CASSSRQSTPEAFF. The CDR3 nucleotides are TGTGCCAGCAGCTCCCGACAGAGTACCCCTGAAGCTTTCTTT.

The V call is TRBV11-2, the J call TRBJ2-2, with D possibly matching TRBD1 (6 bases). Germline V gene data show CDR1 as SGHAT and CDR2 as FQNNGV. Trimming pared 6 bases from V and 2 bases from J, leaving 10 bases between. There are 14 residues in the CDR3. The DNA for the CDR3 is TGTGCCAGCAGGTTGGGGGCCAACACCGGGGAGCTGTTTTTT. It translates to CASRLGANTGELFF.

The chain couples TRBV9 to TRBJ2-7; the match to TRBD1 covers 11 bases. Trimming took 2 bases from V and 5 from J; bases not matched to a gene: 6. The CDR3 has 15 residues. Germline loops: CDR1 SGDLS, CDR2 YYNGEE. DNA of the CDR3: TGTGCCAGCAGCGTGGGGGGGACAGGGGGTGACGAGCAGTACTTC. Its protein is CASSVGGTGGDEQYF.

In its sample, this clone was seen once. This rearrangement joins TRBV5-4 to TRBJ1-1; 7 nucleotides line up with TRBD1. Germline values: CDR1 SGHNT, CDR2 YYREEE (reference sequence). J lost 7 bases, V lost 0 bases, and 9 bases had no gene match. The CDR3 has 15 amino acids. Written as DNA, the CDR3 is TGTGCCAGCAGCTTGGCGCGGGACAGAAAGAATGAAGCTTTCTTT. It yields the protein CASSLARDRKNEAFF.

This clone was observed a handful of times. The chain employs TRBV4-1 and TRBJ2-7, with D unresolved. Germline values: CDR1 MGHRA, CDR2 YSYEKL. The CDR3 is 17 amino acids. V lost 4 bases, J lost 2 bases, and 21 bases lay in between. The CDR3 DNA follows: TGCGCCAGCAGCCTAGCCGCAAAGGCCCAGCGCGCCTACGAGCAGTACTTC. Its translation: CASSLAAKAQRAYEQYF.

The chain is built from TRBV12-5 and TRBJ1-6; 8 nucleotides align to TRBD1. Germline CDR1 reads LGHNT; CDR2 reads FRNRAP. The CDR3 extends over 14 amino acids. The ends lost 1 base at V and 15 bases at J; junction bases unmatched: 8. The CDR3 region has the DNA TGTGCTAGTGGTTTGGGCCTACAGGGGGAAAGCCTCCACTTT. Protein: CASGLGLQGESLHF.

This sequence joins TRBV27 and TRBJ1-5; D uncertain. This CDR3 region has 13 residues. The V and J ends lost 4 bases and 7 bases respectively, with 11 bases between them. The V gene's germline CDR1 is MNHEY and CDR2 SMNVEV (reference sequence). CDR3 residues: CASSWNSGQPQHF. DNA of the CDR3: TGTGCCAGCAGTTGGAACAGCGGGCAGCCCCAGCATTTT.

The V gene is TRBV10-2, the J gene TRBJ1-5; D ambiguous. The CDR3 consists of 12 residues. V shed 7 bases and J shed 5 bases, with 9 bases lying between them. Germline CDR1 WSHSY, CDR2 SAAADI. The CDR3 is CASKDGYQPQHF. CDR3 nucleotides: TGCGCCAGCAAGGACGGTTATCAGCCCCAGCATTTT.

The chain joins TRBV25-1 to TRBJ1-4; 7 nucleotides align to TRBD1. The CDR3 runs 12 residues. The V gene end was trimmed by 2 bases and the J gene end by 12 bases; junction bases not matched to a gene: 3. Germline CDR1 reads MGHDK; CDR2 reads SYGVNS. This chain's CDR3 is CASSEPGTELFF. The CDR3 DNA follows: TGTGCCAGCAGTGAACCTGGGACAGAACTGTTTTTT.

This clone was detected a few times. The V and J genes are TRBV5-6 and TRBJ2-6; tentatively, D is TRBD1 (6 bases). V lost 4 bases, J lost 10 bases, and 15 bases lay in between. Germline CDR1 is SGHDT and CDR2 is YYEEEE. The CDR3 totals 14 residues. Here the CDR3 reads CASSPQQGPNVLTF. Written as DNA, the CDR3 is TGTGCCAGCAGCCCGCAACAGGGCCCTAACGTCCTGACTTTC. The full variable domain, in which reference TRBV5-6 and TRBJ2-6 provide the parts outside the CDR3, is DAGVTQSPTHLIKTRGQQVTLRCSPKSGHDTVSWYQQALGQGPQFIFQYYEEEERQRGNFPDRFSGHQFPNYSSELNVNALLLGDSALYLCASSPQQGPNVLTFGAGSRLTVL.